This T cell receptor (beta chain) was sequenced for a study of T cells in Graves' hyperthyroidism and ophthalmopathy. The germline gives CDR1 SQVTM, CDR2 ANQGSEA. CDR3 length: 8 amino acids. Amplification of TCR beta CDR3 regions was performed using RNA transcripts as template. The study used the HTBI primer set for a first-round RT-PCR of the TCR CDR3. One entry per CDR3 protein, called by TCRdb with MiXCR from the multiplex PCR reads. The data hold nearly 750,000 distinct CDR3 sequences, with just over 35% observed a single time. This clonotype was seen at least ten times. One junction end disagrees with the germline gene, perhaps due to a read error. This sample holds PBMCs from roughly 10 ml fresh peripheral blood.

Sequenced input: blood. This receptor was taken from a woman between 40 and 50 years old with Graves' hyperthyroidism. The chain links TRBV29-1 to TRBJ1-2; D is unresolved. CDR3 protein: CSVEVGSF. The CDR3 DNA is TGCAGCGTTGAAGTTGGCTCCTTC.